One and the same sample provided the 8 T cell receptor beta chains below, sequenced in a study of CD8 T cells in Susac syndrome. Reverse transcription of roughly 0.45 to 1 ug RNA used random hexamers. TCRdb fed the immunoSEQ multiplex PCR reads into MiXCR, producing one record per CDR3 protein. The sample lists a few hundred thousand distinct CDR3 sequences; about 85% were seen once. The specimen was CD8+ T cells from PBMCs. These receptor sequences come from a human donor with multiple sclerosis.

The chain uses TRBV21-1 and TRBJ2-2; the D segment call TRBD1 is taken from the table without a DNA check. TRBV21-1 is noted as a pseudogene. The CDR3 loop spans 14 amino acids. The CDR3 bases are TGTGCCAGCAGCAACCGGGACGGCACCGGGGAGCTGTTTTTT. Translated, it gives CASSNRDGTGELFF.

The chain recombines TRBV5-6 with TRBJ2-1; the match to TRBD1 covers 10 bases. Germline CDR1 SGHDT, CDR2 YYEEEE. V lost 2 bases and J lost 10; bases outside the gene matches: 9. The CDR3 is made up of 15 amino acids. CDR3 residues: CASSFGTGVLGEQFF. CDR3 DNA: TGTGCCAGCAGCTTTGGGACAGGGGTTCTAGGGGAGCAGTTCTTC.

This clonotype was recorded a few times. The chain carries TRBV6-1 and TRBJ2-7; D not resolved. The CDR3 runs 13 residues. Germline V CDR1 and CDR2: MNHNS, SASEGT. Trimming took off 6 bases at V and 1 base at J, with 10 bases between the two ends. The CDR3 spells CASSPEDSYEQYF. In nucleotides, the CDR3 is TGTGCCAGCAGCCCAGAGGATTCCTACGAGCAGTACTTC.

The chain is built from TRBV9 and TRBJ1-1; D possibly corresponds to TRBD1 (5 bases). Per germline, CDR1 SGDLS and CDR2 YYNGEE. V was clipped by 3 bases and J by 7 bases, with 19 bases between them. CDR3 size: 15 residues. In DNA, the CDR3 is TGTGCCAGCAGCGCCGGGGACCGACCTATGGGTGAAGCTTTCTTT. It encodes CASSAGDRPMGEAFF. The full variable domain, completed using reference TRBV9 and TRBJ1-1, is DSGVTQTPKHLITATGQRVTLRCSPRSGDLSVYWYQQSLDQGLQFLIQYYNGEERAKGNILERFSAQQFPDLHSELNLSSLELGDSALYFCASSAGDRPMGEAFFGQGTRLTVV.

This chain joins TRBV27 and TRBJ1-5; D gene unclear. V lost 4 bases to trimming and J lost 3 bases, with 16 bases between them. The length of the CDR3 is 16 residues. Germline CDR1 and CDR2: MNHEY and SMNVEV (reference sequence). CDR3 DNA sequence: TGTGCCAGCAGTTACGGGCCGGGAGGATTCAATCAGCCCCAGCATTTT. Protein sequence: CASSYGPGGFNQPQHF.

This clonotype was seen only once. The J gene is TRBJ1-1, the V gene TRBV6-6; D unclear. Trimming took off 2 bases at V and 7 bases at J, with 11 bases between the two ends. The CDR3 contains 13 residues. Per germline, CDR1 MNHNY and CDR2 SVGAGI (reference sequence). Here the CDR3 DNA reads TGTGCCAGCAGTTACAGGTTAAAAGGTGAAGCTTTCTTT. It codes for CASSYRLKGEAFF.

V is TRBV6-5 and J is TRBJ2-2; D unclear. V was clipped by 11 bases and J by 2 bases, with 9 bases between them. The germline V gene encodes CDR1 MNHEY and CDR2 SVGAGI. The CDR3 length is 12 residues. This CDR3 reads CASGVNTGELFF. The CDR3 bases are TGTGCCTCAGGAGTAAACACCGGGGAGCTGTTTTTT.

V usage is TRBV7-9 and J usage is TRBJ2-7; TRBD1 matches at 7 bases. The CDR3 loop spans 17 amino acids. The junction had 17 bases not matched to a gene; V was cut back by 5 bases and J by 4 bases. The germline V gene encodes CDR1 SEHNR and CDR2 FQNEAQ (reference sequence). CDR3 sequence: CASSPRAARGLVYEQYF. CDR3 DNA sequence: TGTGCCAGCAGCCCTAGAGCGGCCAGGGGGTTGGTATACGAGCAGTACTTC.